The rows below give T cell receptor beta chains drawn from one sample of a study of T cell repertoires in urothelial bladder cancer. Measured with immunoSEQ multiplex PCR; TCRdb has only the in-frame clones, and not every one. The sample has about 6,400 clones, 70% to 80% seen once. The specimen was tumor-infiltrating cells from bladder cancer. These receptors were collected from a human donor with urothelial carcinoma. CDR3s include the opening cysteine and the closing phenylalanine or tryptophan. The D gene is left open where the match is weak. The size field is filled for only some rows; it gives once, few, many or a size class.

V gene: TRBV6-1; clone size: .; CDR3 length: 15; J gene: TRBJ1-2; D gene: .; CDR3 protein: CASSDPSGSGVGYTF; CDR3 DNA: TGTGCCAGCAGTGACCCCTCTGGTTCCGGGGTCGGCTACACCTTC
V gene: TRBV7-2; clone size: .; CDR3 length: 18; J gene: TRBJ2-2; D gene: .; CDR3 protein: CASSSPQGGRPRTGELFF; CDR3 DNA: TGTGCCAGCAGCTCCCCACAGGGCGGCAGGCCGAGGACCGGGGAGCTGTTTTTT
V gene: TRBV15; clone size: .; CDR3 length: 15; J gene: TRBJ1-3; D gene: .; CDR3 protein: CATSRDRDPGNTIYF; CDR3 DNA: TGTGCCACCAGCAGAGACCGGGACCCCGGAAACACCATATATTTT
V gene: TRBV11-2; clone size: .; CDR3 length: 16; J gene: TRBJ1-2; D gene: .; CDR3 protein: CASSNMWQGGLYGYTF; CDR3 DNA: TGTGCCAGCAGTAATATGTGGCAGGGAGGGCTCTATGGCTACACCTTC
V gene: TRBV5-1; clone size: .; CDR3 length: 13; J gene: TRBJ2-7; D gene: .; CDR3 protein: CASSEVSSYEQYF; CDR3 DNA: TGCGCCAGCAGTGAGGTGTCCTCCTACGAGCAGTACTTC
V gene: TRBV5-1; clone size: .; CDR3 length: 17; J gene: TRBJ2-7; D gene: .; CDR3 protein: CASSLEPTGTSGGEQYF; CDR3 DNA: TGCGCCAGCAGCTTGGAGCCGACAGGTACCAGCGGAGGCGAGCAGTACTTC
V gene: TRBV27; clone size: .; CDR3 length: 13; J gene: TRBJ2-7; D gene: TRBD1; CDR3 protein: CASSSTGAREQYF; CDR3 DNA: TGTGCCAGCAGTTCAACAGGGGCGAGAGAGCAGTACTTC
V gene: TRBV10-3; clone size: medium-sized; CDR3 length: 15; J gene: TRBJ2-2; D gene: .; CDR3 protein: CAISESGQFTGELFF; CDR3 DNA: TGTGCCATCAGTGAGTCAGGGCAGTTCACCGGGGAGCTGTTTTTT
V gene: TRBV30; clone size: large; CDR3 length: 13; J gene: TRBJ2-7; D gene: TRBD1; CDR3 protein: CAWERQGPREQYF; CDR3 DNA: TGTGCCTGGGAACGACAGGGTCCCAGGGAGCAGTACTTC
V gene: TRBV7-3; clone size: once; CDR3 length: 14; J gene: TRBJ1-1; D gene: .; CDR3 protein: CASSLKGGNTEAFF; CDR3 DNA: TGTGCCAGCAGCTTAAAAGGGGGGAACACTGAAGCTTTCTTT
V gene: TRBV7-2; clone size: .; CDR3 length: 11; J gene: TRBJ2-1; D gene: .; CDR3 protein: CASSFYDEQFF; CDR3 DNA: TGTGCCAGCAGCTTTTACGATGAGCAGTTCTTC
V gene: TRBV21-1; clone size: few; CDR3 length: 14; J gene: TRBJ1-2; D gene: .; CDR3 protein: CASSNYCRAGGYTF; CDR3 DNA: TGTGCCAGCAGCAATTATTGCAGGGCGGGTGGCTACACCTTC
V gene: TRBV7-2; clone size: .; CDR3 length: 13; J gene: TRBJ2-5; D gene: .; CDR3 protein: CASGPYNQETQYF; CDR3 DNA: TGTGCCAGCGGCCCTTACAACCAAGAGACCCAGTACTTC
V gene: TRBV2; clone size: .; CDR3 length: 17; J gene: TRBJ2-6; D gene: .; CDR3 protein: CASSVGLLSSGANVLTF; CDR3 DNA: TGTGCCAGCAGTGTGGGACTTCTATCTTCTGGGGCCAACGTCCTGACTTTC
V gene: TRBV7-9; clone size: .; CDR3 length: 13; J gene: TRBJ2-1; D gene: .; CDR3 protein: CASLRTGSGEQFF; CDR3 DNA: TGTGCCAGTCTCCGAACAGGGTCTGGGGAGCAGTTCTTC
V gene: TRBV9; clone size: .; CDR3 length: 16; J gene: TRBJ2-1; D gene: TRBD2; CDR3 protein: CASSVEQAGGLDEQFF; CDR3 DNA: TGTGCCAGCAGCGTAGAACAAGCGGGGGGGCTCGATGAGCAGTTCTTC
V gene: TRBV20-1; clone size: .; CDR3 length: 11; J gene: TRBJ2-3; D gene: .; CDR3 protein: CSARHGDTQYF; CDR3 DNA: TGCAGTGCTAGACATGGAGATACGCAGTATTTT
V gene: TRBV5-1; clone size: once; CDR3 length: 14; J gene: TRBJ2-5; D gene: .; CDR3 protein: CASSLVGIQETQYF; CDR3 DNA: TGCGCCAGCAGCTTAGTGGGAATCCAAGAGACCCAGTACTTC
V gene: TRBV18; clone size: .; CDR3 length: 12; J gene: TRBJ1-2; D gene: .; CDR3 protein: CASSDAFRIYTF; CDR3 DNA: TGTGCCAGCTCCGATGCCTTCAGGATCTACACCTTC
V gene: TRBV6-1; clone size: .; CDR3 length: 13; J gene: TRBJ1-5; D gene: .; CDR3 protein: CASSEALRGAQHF; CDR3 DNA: TGTGCCAGCAGTGAAGCGCTTCGGGGGGCCCAGCATTTT
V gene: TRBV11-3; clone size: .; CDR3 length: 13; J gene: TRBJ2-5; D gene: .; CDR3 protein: CASSSGQKETQYF; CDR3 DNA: TGTGCCAGCAGCTCCGGACAGAAAGAGACCCAGTACTTC
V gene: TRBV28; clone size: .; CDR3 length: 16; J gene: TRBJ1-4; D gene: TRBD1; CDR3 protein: CASSNSLGTGDEKLFF; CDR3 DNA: TGTGCCAGCAGTAACTCCCTCGGGACAGGGGATGAAAAACTGTTTTTT
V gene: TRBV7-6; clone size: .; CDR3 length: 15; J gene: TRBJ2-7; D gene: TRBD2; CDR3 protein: CASSLGAGLAHEQYF; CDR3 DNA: TGTGCCAGCAGCTTAGGAGCAGGACTAGCTCATGAGCAGTACTTC
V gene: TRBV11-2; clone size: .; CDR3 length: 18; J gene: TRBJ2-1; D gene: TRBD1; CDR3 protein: CASSPDREAAGGYNEQFF; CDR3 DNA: TGTGCCAGCAGCCCGGACAGGGAGGCAGCGGGTGGTTACAATGAGCAGTTCTTC
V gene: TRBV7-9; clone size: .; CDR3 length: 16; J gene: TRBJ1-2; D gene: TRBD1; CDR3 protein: CASSLGSSGQGEGYTF; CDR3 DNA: TGTGCCAGCAGCTTAGGTTCTTCGGGACAGGGTGAGGGCTACACCTTC
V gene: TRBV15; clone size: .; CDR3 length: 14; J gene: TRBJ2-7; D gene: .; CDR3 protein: CATSRAGGSYEQYF; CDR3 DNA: TGTGCCACCAGCAGAGCAGGCGGCAGCTACGAGCAGTACTTC
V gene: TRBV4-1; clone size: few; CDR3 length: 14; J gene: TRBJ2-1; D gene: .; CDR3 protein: CASSQVRAPGEQFF; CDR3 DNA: TGCGCCAGCAGCCAGGTCCGGGCTCCGGGTGAGCAGTTCTTC
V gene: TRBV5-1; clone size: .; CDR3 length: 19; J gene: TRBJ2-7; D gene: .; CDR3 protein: CASSLKSPTTQGRSYEQYF; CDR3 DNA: TGCGCCAGCAGCTTGAAGTCTCCCACCACACAGGGCCGCTCCTACGAGCAGTACTTC
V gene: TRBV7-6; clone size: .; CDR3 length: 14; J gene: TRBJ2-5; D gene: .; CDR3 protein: CASSLMGWQETQYF; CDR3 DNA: TGTGCCAGCAGCTTAATGGGGTGGCAAGAGACCCAGTACTTC
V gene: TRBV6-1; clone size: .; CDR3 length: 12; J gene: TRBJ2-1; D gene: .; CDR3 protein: CASSTLYNEQFF; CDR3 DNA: TGTGCCAGCAGTACACTTTACAATGAGCAGTTCTTC
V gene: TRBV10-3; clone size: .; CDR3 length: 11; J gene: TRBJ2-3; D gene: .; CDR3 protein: CAISERDTQYF; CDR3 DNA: TGTGCCATCAGTGAGAGAGATACGCAGTATTTT
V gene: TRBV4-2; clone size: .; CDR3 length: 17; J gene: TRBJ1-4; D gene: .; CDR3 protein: CASSQAAAQGFGEKLFF; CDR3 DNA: TGTGCCAGCAGCCAAGCAGCCGCCCAGGGCTTCGGTGAAAAACTGTTTTTT
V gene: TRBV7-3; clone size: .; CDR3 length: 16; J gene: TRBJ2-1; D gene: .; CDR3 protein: CASSLMVGGPYNEQFF; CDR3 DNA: TGTGCCAGCAGCTTAATGGTGGGGGGCCCCTACAATGAGCAGTTCTTC
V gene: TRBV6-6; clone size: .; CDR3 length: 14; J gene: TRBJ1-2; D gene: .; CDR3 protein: CASTPMGLNYGYTF; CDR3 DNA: TGTGCCAGCACCCCAATGGGGTTAAACTATGGCTACACCTTC
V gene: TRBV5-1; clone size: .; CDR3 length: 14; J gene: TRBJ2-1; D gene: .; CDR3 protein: CASSPGALYNEQFF; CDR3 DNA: TGCGCCAGCAGCCCAGGGGCCCTATACAATGAGCAGTTCTTC
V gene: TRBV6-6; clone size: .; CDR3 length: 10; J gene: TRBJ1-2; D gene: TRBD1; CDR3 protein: CASRRDSIAF; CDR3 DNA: TGTGCCAGCAGAAGGGACAGCATCGCCTTC
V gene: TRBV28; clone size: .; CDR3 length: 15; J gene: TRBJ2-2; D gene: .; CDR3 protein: CASSFWGHDIGELFF; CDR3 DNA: TGTGCCAGCAGTTTTTGGGGGCATGATATCGGGGAGCTGTTTTTT
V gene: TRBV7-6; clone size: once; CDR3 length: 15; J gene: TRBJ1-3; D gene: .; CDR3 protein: CASSLRTASGNTIYF; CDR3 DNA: TGTGCCAGCAGCTTAAGAACGGCCTCTGGAAACACCATATATTTT
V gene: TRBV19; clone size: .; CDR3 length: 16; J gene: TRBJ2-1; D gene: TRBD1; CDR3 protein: CASSEYIRQGEDEQFF; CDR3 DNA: TGTGCCAGTAGTGAGTATATCCGACAGGGAGAAGATGAGCAGTTCTTC
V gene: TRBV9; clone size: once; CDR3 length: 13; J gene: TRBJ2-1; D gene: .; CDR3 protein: CASAGWASNEQFF; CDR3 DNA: TGTGCCTCCGCCGGTTGGGCGTCCAATGAGCAGTTCTTC
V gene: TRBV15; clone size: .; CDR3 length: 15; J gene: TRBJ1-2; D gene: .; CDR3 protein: CATSGRAWGNYGYTF; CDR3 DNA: TGTGCCACCAGCGGGAGGGCATGGGGGAACTATGGCTACACCTTC
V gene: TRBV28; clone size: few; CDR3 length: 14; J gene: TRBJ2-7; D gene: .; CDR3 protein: CASSFGQGPYEQYF; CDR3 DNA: TGTGCCAGCAGTTTCGGGCAGGGCCCCTACGAGCAGTACTTC
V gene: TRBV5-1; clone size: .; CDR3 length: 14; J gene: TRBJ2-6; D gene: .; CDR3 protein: CASSLEAGANVLTF; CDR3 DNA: TGCGCCAGCAGCTTGGAGGCTGGGGCCAACGTCCTGACTTTC
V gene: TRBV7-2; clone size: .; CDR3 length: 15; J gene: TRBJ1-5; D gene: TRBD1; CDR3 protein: CASSQTGGYNQPQHF; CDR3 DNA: TGTGCCAGCAGCCAGACAGGGGGGTACAATCAGCCCCAGCATTTT
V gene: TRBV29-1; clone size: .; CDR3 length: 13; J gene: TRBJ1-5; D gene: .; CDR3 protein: CSVVWEGNQPQHF; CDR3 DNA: TGCAGCGTTGTTTGGGAAGGGAATCAGCCCCAGCATTTT
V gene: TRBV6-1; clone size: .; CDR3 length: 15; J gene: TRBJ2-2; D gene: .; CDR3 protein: CASSESARGTGELFF; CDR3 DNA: TGTGCCAGCAGTGAGAGTGCCAGGGGCACCGGGGAGCTGTTTTTT
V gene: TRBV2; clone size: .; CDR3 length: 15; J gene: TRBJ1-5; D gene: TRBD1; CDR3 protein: CASSSGDRGSRPQHF; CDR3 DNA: TGTGCCAGCAGTTCCGGAGACAGGGGCTCTCGACCCCAGCATTTT
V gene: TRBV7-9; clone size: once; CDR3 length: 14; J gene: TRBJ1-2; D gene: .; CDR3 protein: CASSSGPGIYGYTF; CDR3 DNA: TGTGCCAGCAGCTCCGGACCGGGAATCTATGGCTACACCTTC
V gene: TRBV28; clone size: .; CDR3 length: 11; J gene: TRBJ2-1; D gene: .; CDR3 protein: CASLRGGRQFF; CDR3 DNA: TGTGCCAGCCTCCGAGGAGGGAGACAGTTCTTC
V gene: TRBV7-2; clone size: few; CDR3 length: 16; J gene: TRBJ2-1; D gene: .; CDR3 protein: CASSLSGGTRYNEQFF; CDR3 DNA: TGTGCCAGCAGCCTGAGTGGGGGGACGCGATACAATGAGCAGTTCTTC
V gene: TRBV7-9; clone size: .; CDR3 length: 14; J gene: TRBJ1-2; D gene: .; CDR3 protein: CASSLGGLGYGYTF; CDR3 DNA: TGTGCCAGCAGCTTGGGCGGGCTCGGATATGGCTACACCTTC
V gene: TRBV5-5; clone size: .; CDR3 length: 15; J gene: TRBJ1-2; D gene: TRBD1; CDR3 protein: CASSLNRGLNYGYTF; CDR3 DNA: TGTGCCAGCAGCTTGAACAGGGGGCTGAACTATGGCTACACCTTC
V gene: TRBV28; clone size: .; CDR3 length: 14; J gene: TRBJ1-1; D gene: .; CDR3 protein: CASSSSQGDTEAFF; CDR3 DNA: TGTGCCAGCAGTTCGTCTCAAGGGGACACTGAAGCTTTCTTT
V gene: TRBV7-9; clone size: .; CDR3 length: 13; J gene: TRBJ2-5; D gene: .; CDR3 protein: CASSFTGKETQYF; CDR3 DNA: TGTGCCAGCAGCTTTACAGGGAAAGAGACCCAGTACTTC
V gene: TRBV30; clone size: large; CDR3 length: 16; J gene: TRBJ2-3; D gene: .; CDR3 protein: CAWSNEFESRTDTQYF; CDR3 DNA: TGTGCCTGGAGTAATGAGTTTGAGTCCCGCACAGATACGCAGTATTTT
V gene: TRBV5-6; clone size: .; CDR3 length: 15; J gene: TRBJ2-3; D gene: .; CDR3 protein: CASSSRGGLTDTQYF; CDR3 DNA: TGTGCCAGCAGCTCCCGCGGCGGCCTCACAGATACGCAGTATTTT